The 27 T cell receptor beta chains reported below all come from one sample, sequenced in a study of blood T cells in healthy people across ages. Sample-barcoded 5' priming and a J-beta primer mix drove a second PCR of roughly 6 to 12 cycles. TCRdb re-derived calls from the 5' RACE reads in MiXCR, one entry per CDR3 protein. The sample includes 660,000 or so distinct CDR3 sequences, roughly three fifths of them seen just once. The sequenced sample consisted of blood. The receptors come from a man between 60 and 75 years old in good health.

This clonotype was picked up many times. The V gene is TRBV5-1, the J gene TRBJ2-5; D may match TRBD1 or TRBD2 (5 bases each). Germline lookup yields CDR1 SGHRS and CDR2 YFSETQ. The CDR3 extends over 13 amino acids. Deletions cut 0 bases from V and 5 bases from J, with 8 bases between. For the CDR3, the DNA is TGCGCCAGCAGCTTGGATTGGGGGGAGACCCAGTACTTC. This encodes CASSLDWGETQYF.

This clonotype has just a few counts. A single base separates this from a much larger clone, so it may be a read error. The chain is built from TRBV9 and TRBJ2-3, with unresolved D. V was pared by 0 bases and J by 1 base, with 3 bases between. In germline, CDR1 is SGDLS, CDR2 YYNGEE. The CDR3 is 13 residues long. Written as DNA, the CDR3 is TGTGCCAGCAGCGTAGCCGGCACAGATACGCAGTATTTT. Translating gives CASSVAGTDTQYF.

V usage is TRBV11-2 and J usage is TRBJ2-5, with 8 bases that match TRBD1. The V segment lost 0 bases and the J segment 5 bases; nucleotides outside the gene matches: 2. There are 14 residues in the CDR3. The germline V gene has CDR1 SGHAT and CDR2 FQNNGV. The CDR3 nucleotides are TGTGCCAGCAGCTTAGACAGGGGGCTGGAGACCCAGTACTTC. Amino acid sequence: CASSLDRGLETQYF.

The CDR3 spells CSASRNRPSTDTQYF. The CDR3 DNA reads TGCAGTGCTAGTCGGAACAGGCCTAGCACAGATACGCAGTATTTT. The gene calls are TRBV20-1 and TRBJ2-3; a weak D match, TRBD1 (5 bases). V dropped 3 bases and J dropped 0 bases, with 13 bases sitting between them. The germline CDR1 and CDR2 sequences are DFQATT and SNEGSKA (reference sequence). The CDR3 runs to 15 residues.

This chain links TRBV9 with TRBJ2-1; no definite D call. CDR3 length: 13 amino acids. V was shortened by 0 bases and J by 10 bases, with 11 bases between the two germline ends. CDR1 and CDR2 (germline): SGDLS, YYNGEE. The CDR3 coding sequence is TGTGCCAGCAGCGTAGGTCCCTTAGAGGAGCAGTTCTTC. Its translation: CASSVGPLEEQFF.

This clonotype was observed a handful of times. The V and J genes are TRBV7-6 and TRBJ2-5, with D possibly being TRBD2 (7 bases). V was trimmed by 1 base and J by 1 base, leaving 16 bases between them. Per germline, CDR1 SGHVS and CDR2 FNYEAQ. The CDR3 spans 17 residues. The CDR3 loop is CASSLEAGRGVQETQYF. CDR3 DNA sequence: TGTGCCAGCAGCTTAGAAGCAGGGAGGGGGGTCCAAGAGACCCAGTACTTC.

DNA of the CDR3: TGTGCCAGCAGCTTAGAACCCGGGGGACTGAACACCGGGGAGCTGTTTTTT. Translated, it gives CASSLEPGGLNTGELFF. The rearrangement uses TRBV7-8 and TRBJ2-2, with D possibly matching TRBD2 (6 bases). The germline V gene encodes CDR1 SGHVS and CDR2 FQNEAQ. CDR3 size: 17 residues. V lost 1 base, J lost 1 base, and 13 bases lay in between.

This clonotype was counted a few times. The chain joins TRBV6-2 or TRBV6-3 to TRBJ2-7, with 7 bases fitting TRBD1. The CDR3 extends over 12 amino acids. Trimming cost V 7 bases and J 4 bases; bases outside gene matches: 4. Germline V gene sequence: CDR1 MNHEY, CDR2 SVGEGT. CDR3 coding DNA: TGTGCCAGCATTGCAGGGGGTTACGAGCAGTACTTC. This gives the protein CASIAGGYEQYF.

The rearrangement joins TRBV2 to TRBJ1-2; 8 bases map to TRBD1. Germline V gene data show CDR1 as SNHLY and CDR2 as FYNNEI. This CDR3 spans 14 amino acids. V shed 1 base and J 6 bases; nucleotides not matched to a gene: 4. CDR3 sequence: CASSEDGQGNGYTF. The CDR3 DNA is TGTGCCAGCAGTGAAGACGGACAGGGTAATGGCTACACCTTC.

The CDR3: CASSFRQGHYEQYF. Here the CDR3 DNA reads TGTGCCAGCAGTTTCCGACAGGGCCACTACGAGCAGTACTTC. V usage is TRBV12-3 or TRBV12-4 and J usage is TRBJ2-7; 7 bases map to TRBD1. CDR3 length: 14 residues. The junction had 5 bases not matched to a gene; V was cut back by 3 bases and J by 3 bases.

The chain is built from TRBV4-1 and TRBJ1-2; TRBD1 matches 7 bases. Trimming took 0 bases from V and 7 from J; bases not matched to a gene: 5. Per the germline V gene, CDR1 is MGHRA and CDR2 is YSYEKL. The CDR3 loop spans 14 amino acids. The CDR3 nucleotides read TGCGCCAGCAGCCAAGATGGGACAGCTGGTGGCTACACCTTC. It is translated as CASSQDGTAGGYTF.

The chain has TRBV4-1 and TRBJ2-1, with 9 nucleotides matching TRBD1. Germline CDR1 is MGHRA and CDR2 is YSYEKL. The CDR3 covers 14 residues. V was clipped by 2 bases and J by 10 bases; unmatched bases: 6. The CDR3 bases are TGCGCCAGCAGCCAATGGGACAGGGCCCCGGAGCAGTTCTTC. Translated: CASSQWDRAPEQFF.

This sequence joins TRBV20-1 and TRBJ2-2, with a tentative D call TRBD1 (6 bases). Germline V gives CDR1 DFQATT, CDR2 SNEGSKA (reference sequence). V was pared by 2 bases and J by 7 bases, with 11 bases between. This CDR3 spans 13 amino acids. CDR3 coding DNA: TGCAGTGCTAGATACAGGGTCGGCGGGGAGCTGTTTTTT. Protein sequence: CSARYRVGGELFF.

The rearrangement joins TRBV20-1 to TRBJ1-5, with D perhaps matching TRBD1 (5 bases). The CDR3 contains 15 residues. Germline V gene lookup returns CDR1 DFQATT and CDR2 SNEGSKA (reference sequence). Trimming shortened V by 5 bases and J by 1 base, and 15 bases separated the two germline ends. The CDR3 bases are TGCAGTGCTGCCGGACGACCAGGGAGCAATCAGCCCCAGCATTTT. This gives the protein CSAAGRPGSNQPQHF.

This clonotype has just a few counts. V gene TRBV5-1 combines with J gene TRBJ2-1, with D perhaps TRBD1 (5 bases). CDR1 SGHRS and CDR2 YFSETQ come from the germline V gene. CDR3 length: 14 amino acids. The V end was cut by 5 bases, the J end by 6 bases, with 15 bases between. The CDR3, as DNA: TGCGCCAGCAGGCCTCAGGGTCCCCTCAATGAGCAGTTCTTC. This codes for CASRPQGPLNEQFF.

DNA of the CDR3: TGTGCCAGCAGCCCCCGGACTAGCGGAGTATCCTACAATGAGCAGTTCTTC. Its translation is CASSPRTSGVSYNEQFF. The chain is built from TRBV11-1 and TRBJ2-1, with TRBD2 matching over 10 bases. CDR1 and CDR2 from the germline V gene are SGHAT and FQDESV (reference sequence). The CDR3 consists of 17 residues. The trim removed 5 bases at V and 1 base at J, leaving 8 bases unmatched.

The chain recombines TRBV5-1 with TRBJ2-7; D is unclear. Germline CDR1 and CDR2: SGHRS and YFSETQ. This CDR3 has 14 residues. V lost 4 bases and J 7 bases, leaving 18 bases between the germline ends. This CDR3 reads CASSSRSPHNEQYF. As DNA, the CDR3 is TGCGCCAGCAGCAGCAGATCTCCACACAATGAGCAGTACTTC. Variable domain in full (rest from reference TRBV5-1 and TRBJ2-7): KAGVTQTPRYLIKTRGQQVTLSCSPISGHRSVSWYQQTPGQGLQFLFEYFSETQRNKGNFPGRFSGRQFSNSRSEMNVSTLELGDSALYLCASSSRSPHNEQYFGPGTRLTVT.

The chain joins TRBV29-1 to TRBJ2-1; D unclear. Germline assignment: CDR1 SQVTM and CDR2 ANQGSEA. The germline V and J ends were trimmed by 2 bases and 4 bases, with 12 bases remaining between them. The CDR3 length is 14 residues. The DNA for the CDR3 is TGCAGCGTTGAAACAGCTACGAATTACAATGAGCAGTTCTTC. Encoded protein: CSVETATNYNEQFF.

In DNA, the CDR3 is TGTGCCAGCAGGCGGGGGCAGAATGAAAAACTGTTTTTT. Protein: CASRRGQNEKLFF. The chain joins TRBV25-1 to TRBJ1-4, with TRBD1 as a possible D gene (6 bases). CDR3 length: 13 amino acids. Germline lookup yields CDR1 MGHDK and CDR2 SYGVNS. The germline V and J ends were trimmed by 6 bases and 5 bases, with 10 bases remaining between them. The entire variable domain, with the rest obtained from reference TRBV25-1 and TRBJ1-4, is as follows: EADIYQTPRYLVIGTGKKITLECSQTMGHDKMYWYQQDPGMELHLIHYSYGVNSTEKGDLSSESTVSRIRTEHFPLTLESARPSHTSQYLCASRRGQNEKLFFGSGTQLSVL.

The chain couples TRBV11-2 to TRBJ2-2, with TRBD1 as a possible D gene (5 bases). The CDR3 has 13 amino acids. Trimming shortened V by 5 bases and J by 6 bases, and 10 bases separated the two germline ends. Germline loops: CDR1 SGHAT, CDR2 FQNNGV. For the CDR3, the DNA is TGTGCCAGCAGCCGTGAAGGGGCCGGGGAGCTGTTTTTT. The encoded protein is CASSREGAGELFF.

This clonotype was seen just once. Here the CDR3 DNA reads TGTGCCAGCAGCCCCTCGGGGGTGGACTATGGCTACACCTTC. The encoded protein is CASSPSGVDYGYTF. The rearrangement joins TRBV11-2 to TRBJ1-2; D possibly corresponds to TRBD1 (5 bases). Trimming removed 5 bases from V and 3 bases from J, with 13 bases in between. CDR3 length equals 14 residues. Germline V gives CDR1 SGHAT, CDR2 FQNNGV.

This clonotype has a handful of counts. V usage is TRBV7-2 and J usage is TRBJ2-5; D not certain. The CDR3 sequence is 13 residues long. Germline V gives CDR1 SGHTA, CDR2 FQGNSA. V gave up 1 base and J gave up 5 bases, with 8 bases separating them. This CDR3 is CASSLVLGETQYF. CDR3 coding DNA: TGTGCCAGCAGCTTAGTACTGGGGGAGACCCAGTACTTC.

J is TRBJ2-1 and V is TRBV15, with 7 bases aligning to TRBD1. The junction had 6 bases not matched to a gene; V was cut back by 0 bases and J by 4 bases. This CDR3 is built from 16 residues. Germline CDR1 reads LNHNV; CDR2 reads YYDKDF (reference sequence). The CDR3 DNA sequence: TGTGCCACCAGCAGAGATCTGGGGACAGTGTACAATGAGCAGTTCTTC. Protein: CATSRDLGTVYNEQFF.

The V and J genes are TRBV4-2 and TRBJ2-1; D is perhaps TRBD1 (5 bases). The CDR3 covers 11 residues. V lost 2 bases, J lost 10 bases, and 6 bases lay in between. The germline CDR1 and CDR2 sequences are LGHNA and YNFKEQ. In DNA, the CDR3 is TGTGCCAGCAGCCAACGACAGGAGCAGTTCTTC. It codes for CASSQRQEQFF.

The J gene is TRBJ2-3, the V gene TRBV20-1; D is unclear. Trimming cost V 1 base and J 1 base, with 6 bases left between them. This CDR3 region has 13 residues. CDR1 is DFQATT and CDR2 is SNEGSKA in the germline V gene (reference sequence). The CDR3 protein is CSARAPRTDTQYF. DNA of the CDR3: TGCAGTGCTAGAGCCCCGCGCACAGATACGCAGTATTTT.

The V gene is TRBV11-2, the J gene TRBJ2-1; a weak D match, TRBD1 (6 bases). Trimming removed 6 bases at V and 3 bases at J, with 21 bases between. Germline V lookup: CDR1 SGHAT, CDR2 FQNNGV. The CDR3 is made up of 17 amino acids. The CDR3 DNA sequence: TGTGCCAGCAGGCCCTCGTTTGTCCAGGGGCACTACAATGAGCAGTTCTTC. This codes for CASRPSFVQGHYNEQFF.

This clonotype has just a few counts. Mismatch with germline at one junction end may stem from a read error. The chain links TRBV5-1 to TRBJ2-2, with 9 nucleotides matching TRBD1. This CDR3 comprises 15 residues. Germline V gene lookup returns CDR1 SGHRS and CDR2 YFSETQ. The CDR3 DNA reads TGCGCCAGCAGTTTGGGACAGGGAAGCACCGGGGAGCTGTTTTTT. It encodes CASSLGQGSTGELFF.